A single sample is the source of the 12 T cell receptor beta chains below, sequenced in a study of blood T cell repertoires in COVID-19. The data were produced by immunoSEQ multiplex PCR, yet TCRdb's version contains in-frame clones alone and is incomplete. The sample has tens of thousands of clones, roughly 72% seen once. Sequenced material: peripheral blood. These receptors were taken from a man in his 70s with acute or convalescent COVID-19.

This chain joins TRBV4-1 and TRBJ2-1; TRBD1 might be the D (5 bases). This CDR3 contains 15 residues. Germline V lookup: CDR1 MGHRA, CDR2 YSYEKL. V was pared by 1 base and J by 2 bases, with 9 bases between. CDR3 in DNA: TGCGCCAGCAGCCAAGCAGGGTTAACCTACAATGAGCAGTTCTTC. Translating gives CASSQAGLTYNEQFF.

This clone has just a few counts. The rearrangement links TRBV4-2 to TRBJ1-3; 8 bases match TRBD1. Germline V gene data show CDR1 as LGHNA and CDR2 as YNFKEQ. There are 16 residues in the CDR3. V gave up 0 bases and J gave up 3 bases; unmatched junction bases: 4. CDR3 residues: CASSQETQGGGNTIYF. Written as DNA, the CDR3 is TGTGCCAGCAGCCAAGAAACACAGGGGGGTGGAAACACCATATATTTT.

The V and J genes are TRBV9 and TRBJ2-3, with 7 positions matching TRBD2. CDR1 SGDLS and CDR2 YYNGEE come from the germline V gene. V trimming: 1 base; J trimming: 5 bases; junction bases outside the gene matches: 13. The CDR3 has 17 amino acids. The CDR3 DNA reads TGTGCCAGCAGCGTATCGGCTAGCGGCCATTTAGGAGATACGCAGTATTTT. Amino acid sequence: CASSVSASGHLGDTQYF.

The chain recombines TRBV7-2 with TRBJ1-2, with 7 bases lining up with TRBD1. With 2 bases clipped from V and 4 bases from J, the junction kept 1 base outside the gene matches. CDR1 and CDR2 (germline): SGHTA, FQGNSA. This CDR3 spans 13 amino acids. The CDR3 sequence: CASSLRDSYGYTF. CDR3 nucleotides: TGTGCCAGCAGCTTACGGGACAGCTATGGCTACACCTTC.

The CDR3 loop reads CASSEFFAAGDGQPQHF. CDR3 nucleotides: TGTGCCAGCAGTGAATTCTTCGCGGCAGGGGATGGTCAGCCCCAGCATTTT. The genes are TRBV6-1 and TRBJ1-5; possibly TRBD1 for D (6 bases). Germline V CDR1 and CDR2: MNHNS, SASEGT. V was shortened by 2 bases and J by 6 bases, with 20 bases between the two germline ends. The CDR3 sequence is 17 residues long.

The chain combines TRBV30 with TRBJ1-5; D not certain. The CDR3 runs 12 residues. Trimming took off 6 bases at V and 4 bases at J, with 10 bases between the two ends. Per germline, CDR1 GTSNPN and CDR2 SVGIG (reference sequence). CDR3 sequence reads: CACDGPNQPQHF. The CDR3, as DNA: TGTGCCTGTGATGGCCCTAATCAGCCCCAGCATTTT.

This clone turned up a few times. The rearrangement links TRBV30 to TRBJ1-3, with TRBD1 as a possible D gene (5 bases). The CDR3 runs 17 residues. From germline, CDR1 is GTSNPN and CDR2 SVGIG (reference sequence). Trimming took off 3 bases at V and 0 bases at J, with 18 bases between the two ends. The CDR3 DNA sequence: TGTGCCTGGAGCTTCAAAGGGCTTAGGGGCTCTGGAAACACCATATATTTT. Its protein product is CAWSFKGLRGSGNTIYF.

The chain combines TRBV19 with TRBJ1-1, with 8 bases fitting TRBD1. CDR3 length: 16 amino acids. Germline trimming cut 1 base from V and 6 bases from J; bases unmatched to any gene: 10. Germline values: CDR1 LNHDA, CDR2 SQIVND (reference sequence). CDR3 protein: CASSIGDRLARAEAFF. In nucleotides, the CDR3 is TGTGCCAGTAGTATAGGGGACAGGCTAGCGAGGGCTGAAGCTTTCTTT.

This sequence joins TRBV28 and TRBJ1-2; 9 bases align to TRBD1. The J segment lost 6 bases and the V segment lost 11 bases, leaving 7 bases of the junction unmatched. The germline V gene has CDR1 MDHEN and CDR2 SYDVKM. CDR3 size: 12 residues. CDR3 protein: CASNRDRDGYTF. The CDR3 nucleotides are TGTGCCTCCAACCGGGACAGGGATGGCTACACCTTC.

The V call is TRBV4-1, the J call TRBJ2-7, with a possible D match to TRBD2 (5 bases). With 2 bases removed from V and 4 bases from J, the gap between germline ends came to 15 bases. Germline V gene sequence: CDR1 MGHRA, CDR2 YSYEKL. CDR3 size: 15 residues. CDR3 nucleotide sequence: TGCGCCAGCAGCCAAATAGCGTTGATGAGGTACGAGCAGTACTTC. Amino acids: CASSQIALMRYEQYF.

In its sample, this clone was seen once. The chain joins TRBV13 to TRBJ2-1; TRBD2 agrees at 13 bases. CDR1 and CDR2 from the germline V gene are PRHDT and FYEKMQ (reference sequence). This CDR3 contains 15 residues. Trimming cost V 5 bases and J 4 bases; bases outside gene matches: 2. In DNA form, the CDR3 reads TGTGCCAGCAGCCCACTAGCGGGAGGGTACAATGAGCAGTTCTTC. Its protein product is CASSPLAGGYNEQFF. Full variable domain (remainder filled in from reference TRBV13 and TRBJ2-1): AAGVIQSPRHLIKEKRETATLKCYPIPRHDTVYWYQQGPGQDPQFLISFYEKMQSDKGSIPDRFSAQQFSDYHSELNMSSLELGDSALYFCASSPLAGGYNEQFFGPGTRLTVL.

The chain couples TRBV5-1 to TRBJ1-1; TRBD1 matches at 9 bases. The CDR3 consists of 17 residues. The germline CDR1 and CDR2 sequences are SGHRS and YFSETQ. V lost 1 base to trimming and J lost 3 bases; unmatched junction nucleotides: 10. This CDR3 reads CASSLQDRGYLHTEAFF. The CDR3 DNA reads as TGCGCCAGCAGCTTGCAGGACAGGGGTTATCTGCACACTGAAGCTTTCTTT.